Here is one TCR beta chain with its context. This clone showed up just once. This clone's antigen is unknown. Nothing much larger sits one base from this clone, and base qualities are not available. The CDR3 measures 13 amino acids from cysteine to phenylalanine. The kept DNA is CDR3 alone, 39 bases in frame from the first base. The data were taken from a study of OX40 agonist ivuxolimab in advanced cancers. At the level of the whole study: The costimulatory receptor OX40 (CD134) was targeted by ivuxolimab, a fully human IgG2 agonistic monoclonal antibody. Prior anti-PD-1, anti-PD-L1 or anti-CTLA-4 therapy was permitted, and checkpoint inhibitors had been received by approximately 39% of dose-escalation patients. The paper reports the monotherapy dose-escalation portion (N of about 54 patients) of the phase I ivuxolimab trial. Of the roughly 51 patients in dose escalation, about 20 had hepatocellular carcinoma, about 15 had melanoma, 9 had renal cell carcinoma and 9 had head and neck cancer. In the dose-escalation cohort, 82.7% of patients were male, and the mean age was approximately 60 years, with a range of about 23 to 85. The purpose of peripheral TCRbeta sequencing was to test whether ivuxolimab changed TCR sequence diversity and led to clonal T-cell expansion. Intravenous ivuxolimab was administered to patients every 2 weeks at six dose levels: 0.01, 0.1, 0.3, 1.5, 3 and 10 mg/kg. Partial responses occurred in three dose-escalation patients, of whom one had hepatocellular carcinoma and two had cutaneous melanoma.

Beyond this particular receptor, the publication reports: Low levels of normalized T-cell clonal expansion were also seen in some patients who did not respond. After ivuxolimab, expanded clones were on average more numerous among CD8+ T cells than among CD4+ T cells. In the 0.1-3.0 mg/kg groups, partial responders were among the patients with the lowest normalized peripheral clonal expansion, particularly in CD8+ T cells. Clonal expansion of both CD4+ and CD8+ blood T cells was observed from baseline to week 6 at doses 0.1 to 3.0 mg/kg. The antigen specificity of the peripheral T cells that underwent clonal expansion was not determined.

Patients with a history of autoimmune disease or receiving systemic immunosuppression were excluded from the trial. Peripheral blood for TCR sequencing was collected from all dose cohorts at baseline, on cycle 4 day 1, and on cycle 7 day 1. The samples were drawn from a first-in-human, open-label, multicenter phase I dose-escalation trial of ivuxolimab. Adults with locally advanced or metastatic head and neck squamous cell, hepatocellular, melanoma or renal cell carcinoma were enrolled in the trial. CD4+ and CD8+ T cells were sorted separately from peripheral blood before TCR sequencing. For sequencing of the TCRbeta CDR3 region, genomic DNA was extracted from the sorted cells. The immunoSEQ Assay was used to sequence the TCRbeta CDR3 regions. The source is immuneACCESS, and TCRdb retained only in-frame sequences with V and J called. Part of the clones is not carried over; for the studies checked, unresolved V genes explain less than half of this, and the remainder is unexplained. The sample table contains around 100,000 clones; only one count was recorded for about 90% of them. In total, the top ten clones hold more than 0.15% of the sample.

The sequencing here drew on CD4+ or CD8+ T cells sorted from blood, taken in a trial of the OX40 agonist ivuxolimab. The clonotype was recovered from an adult with an advanced solid tumor such as melanoma, head and neck, liver or kidney cancer. The chain links TRBV23-1 with TRBJ2-5, with TRBD1 perhaps the D gene, on 5 matching bases. The J call may be in error: the DNA end matches TRBJ2-7 better. TRBV23-1 carries the ORF label, with uncertain function. The CDR3 protein: CASSQTVGYEQYF. The nucleotide sequence reads as follows: TGCGCCAGCAGTCAGACAGTGGGCTACGAGCAGTACTTC.